The 32 T cell receptor beta chains below were found in one sample sequenced in a study of regulatory T cells in long-lasting Graves disease. Time point of the sample: newly diagnosed GD, antithyroid drugs for less than 3 months. Preparation of the TCR library used RNA extracted from PBMCs. Construction of the TCR beta libraries employed iRepertoire HTBI primers in conjunction with Arm-PCR of CDR3 regions. TCRdb reprocessed the multiplex PCR reads with MiXCR, giving one entry per CDR3 protein. Counted here are hundreds of thousands of distinct CDR3 sequences, 16% occurring once; the ten biggest clones make up 9.5% to 12%. These same records also appear under a second study, on T cells in Graves' hyperthyroidism and ophthalmopathy.

Sequenced material: peripheral blood mononuclear cells (PBMCs), taken at new diagnosis, from a patient treated with antithyroid drugs. These receptors were taken from a woman in her 30s with Graves disease.

This clonotype was detected only a few times. A read error may account for a junction end that differs from germline. The J gene is TRBJ2-7, the V gene TRBV5-1; TRBD1 matches at 9 bases. Germline V CDR1 and CDR2: SGHRS, YFSETQ. The CDR3 sequence is 16 residues long. CDR3 in amino acids: CASSLTSGTGLYEQYF. The CDR3 DNA is TGTGCCAGCAGCTTGACCTCCGGGACAGGGTTATACGAGCAGTACTTC.

About this clonotype: This likely stems from a read error, as it lies one base from a far larger clone. This chain's CDR3 is CASSLVQGQLTDTQYF. DNA for the CDR3: TGTGCCAGCAGCTTAGTCCAGGGGCAGTTAACAGATACGCAGTATTTT. The chain combines TRBV12-3 or TRBV12-4 with TRBJ2-3; a possible D gene is TRBD1 (6 bases). The CDR3 is 16 amino acids.

The table lists this clonotype with many counts. This chain links TRBV6-1 with TRBJ1-1, with unresolved D. The CDR3 spans 13 residues. Germline values: CDR1 MNHNS, CDR2 SASEGT. Trimming left V 6 bases short and J 11 bases short, with 19 bases between. This chain's CDR3 is CASSVGVGSGAFF. As DNA, the CDR3 is TGTGCCAGCAGCGTAGGCGTGGGGTCAGGCGCTTTCTTT.

The gene calls are TRBV5-6 and TRBJ2-5, with TRBD1 matching over 9 bases. The germline gives CDR1 SGHDT, CDR2 YYEEEE. CDR3 length: 14 residues. Trimming cost V 5 bases and J 4 bases; bases outside gene matches: 6. The chain's CDR3 is CASRRTGGGETQYF. Here the CDR3 DNA reads TGTGCCAGCAGGCGCACAGGGGGCGGAGAGACCCAGTACTTC.

This clonotype was observed a few times. A much larger clone is a single base away; this may be a read error. The V gene is TRBV7-9, the J gene TRBJ2-1; 10 bases are a match to TRBD1. Per the germline V gene, CDR1 is SEHNR and CDR2 is FQNEAQ (reference sequence). This CDR3 contains 15 residues. This CDR3 is CACSRQGARENEQFF. The CDR3 DNA follows: TGTGCCTGCAGCCGACAGGGGGCGCGAGAAAATGAGCAGTTCTTC.

This clonotype was recorded at least ten times. The chain uses TRBV19 and TRBJ1-1; no clear D. In germline, CDR1 is LNHDA, CDR2 SQIVND (reference sequence). Deletions cut 3 bases from V and 3 bases from J, with 5 bases between. The CDR3 is made up of 12 amino acids. CDR3 protein: CASSMIYTEAFF. In DNA form, the CDR3 reads TGTGCCAGTAGTATGATTTACACTGAAGCTTTCTTT.

In this sample, this clonotype turned up many times. V is TRBV6-1 and J is TRBJ2-7, with 10 bases aligning to TRBD1. The germline CDR1 and CDR2 sequences are MNHNS and SASEGT. The CDR3 is 14 residues long. V shed 5 bases, J shed 6 bases, and the junction held 7 bases outside the gene matches. CDR3 DNA: TGTGCCAGCAGTACAGACAGGGGGCGTCTCGAGCAGTACTTC. It translates to CASSTDRGRLEQYF.

There are a few counts of this clonotype. The gene calls are TRBV12-5 and TRBJ1-2; D remains unclear. The V gene lost 4 bases and the J gene lost 0 bases, with 6 bases spanning the gap. In germline, CDR1 is LGHNT, CDR2 FRNRAP. CDR3 length: 13 residues. The CDR3 spells CASGSGANYGYTF. Here the CDR3 DNA reads TGTGCTAGTGGTTCCGGAGCTAACTATGGCTACACCTTC.

On this clonotype: The junction differs from germline at one of its ends, possibly a read error. The chain couples TRBV18 to TRBJ1-1; D ambiguous. Germline values: CDR1 KGHSH, CDR2 LQKENI. The CDR3 runs to 12 residues. The CDR3 DNA reads as TGTGCCAGCCCACCTGTGAACACTGAAGCTTTCTTT. This encodes CASPPVNTEAFF.

A few counts support this clonotype. The V and J genes are TRBV28 and TRBJ2-1; D is unresolved. The germline gives CDR1 MDHEN, CDR2 SYDVKM. The CDR3 covers 11 residues. Trimming took 5 bases from V and 10 from J, leaving 9 bases between them. The CDR3 DNA follows: TGTGCCAGCAGTAAGTCTCGGGAGCAGTTCTTC. Protein: CASSKSREQFF.

The V call is TRBV11-2, the J call TRBJ2-5; D is possibly TRBD2 (7 bases). Trimming pared 4 bases from V and 6 bases from J, leaving 18 bases between. There are 15 residues in the CDR3. Germline CDR1 reads SGHAT; CDR2 reads FQNNGV. For the CDR3, the DNA is TGTGCCAGCAGCTGGGAACTAGCGAGGGGGAAGACCCAGTACTTC. It specifies CASSWELARGKTQYF.

This clonotype was recorded at least ten times. The chain links TRBV5-4 to TRBJ2-3; the match to TRBD2 covers 9 bases. V gave up 4 bases and J gave up 0 bases; unmatched junction bases: 6. The CDR3 is made up of 16 amino acids. Germline V gives CDR1 SGHNT, CDR2 YYREEE (reference sequence). CDR3 sequence: CASSRSSGRSTDTQYF. In nucleotides, the CDR3 is TGTGCCAGCAGCCGAAGTAGCGGGAGAAGCACAGATACGCAGTATTTT.

The J gene is TRBJ1-6, the V gene TRBV6-2 or TRBV6-3; D remains ambiguous. Trimming cost V 7 bases and J 7 bases, with 14 bases left between them. The CDR3 contains 14 residues. Germline CDR1 MNHEY, CDR2 SVGEGT. The CDR3, as DNA: TGTGCCAGCAATCAGGCGACGGGGAATTCACCCCTCCACTTT. Its translation is CASNQATGNSPLHF.

This clonotype has only a few counts. V usage is TRBV29-1 and J usage is TRBJ2-3; tentatively, D is TRBD1 (5 bases). The CDR3 loop spans 14 amino acids. V dropped 3 bases and J dropped 2 bases, with 12 bases sitting between them. The germline CDR1 and CDR2 sequences are SQVTM and ANQGSEA. The CDR3 region is CSVDEQVVTDTQYF. CDR3 nucleotides: TGCAGCGTTGACGAACAGGTAGTCACAGATACGCAGTATTTT.

In its sample, this clonotype was seen many times. The genes are TRBV7-9 and TRBJ2-5, with D tentatively TRBD1 (6 bases). This CDR3 has 18 amino acids. V lost 7 bases and J 3 bases, leaving 27 bases between the germline ends. The germline gives CDR1 SEHNR, CDR2 FQNEAQ (reference sequence). CDR3 residues: CASKLAPPPAGDKETQYF. CDR3 sequence (DNA): TGTGCCAGCAAGCTCGCCCCCCCTCCCGCAGGGGATAAAGAGACCCAGTACTTC. The full variable domain, with the rest looked up from reference TRBV7-9 and TRBJ2-5, is DTGVSQNPRHKITKRGQNVTFRCDPISEHNRLYWYRQTLGQGPEFLTYFQNEAQLEKSRLLSDRFSAERPKGSFSTLEIQRTEQGDSAMYLCASKLAPPPAGDKETQYFGPGTRLLVL.

This clonotype has more than one count but fewer than ten. The chain recombines TRBV9 with TRBJ2-2; no clear D gene. The V gene lost 7 bases and the J gene lost 1 base, with 14 bases spanning the gap. The germline V gene encodes CDR1 SGDLS and CDR2 YYNGEE. The CDR3 is 15 residues long. DNA of the CDR3: TGTGCCAGCCAGCGTGAGGTGTGGAACACCGGGGAGCTGTTTTTT. Translated: CASQREVWNTGELFF.

Notes on this clonotype: A much larger clone differs from this one at a single base, so this may be a read error. This rearrangement joins TRBV30 to TRBJ2-1; TRBD1 matches at 7 bases. This CDR3 comprises 12 residues. Germline trimming cut 3 bases from V and 10 bases from J; bases unmatched to any gene: 6. The germline V gene encodes CDR1 GTSNPN and CDR2 SVGIG (reference sequence). In DNA form, the CDR3 reads TGTGCCTGGAGAAGGGGGCTCTACGAGCAGTTCTTC. Amino acids: CAWRRGLYEQFF.

This clonotype was counted only a few times. This CDR3 is CASSFTTRGETQYF. Here the CDR3 DNA reads TGCGCCAGCAGCTTCACCACACGAGGGGAGACCCAGTACTTC. The chain carries TRBV5-1 and TRBJ2-5; TRBD2 is a possible D gene (5 bases). The CDR3 extends over 14 amino acids. Trimming stripped 2 bases from V and 5 bases from J, with 13 bases between. Looked up from germline, CDR1 is SGHRS and CDR2 is YFSETQ.

This clonotype was seen repeatedly, ten times or more. The V and J genes are TRBV12-3 or TRBV12-4 and TRBJ2-5; possible D gene TRBD2, 5 bases. With the DNA end fitting TRBJ2-1 better, the J assignment may be wrong. This CDR3 spans 11 amino acids. CDR3 coding DNA: TGTGCCAGCAGTTTTCGGAGGGAGCAGTTCTTC. The encoded protein is CASSFRREQFF.

This clonotype has a count of ten or more. This chain connects TRBV5-8 to TRBJ1-1; D not resolved. The CDR3 totals 14 residues. CDR1 and CDR2 (germline): SGHTS, YDEGEE. Between the trimmed V and J ends, which lost 1 base and 2 bases, there was a span of 9 bases. CDR3 sequence (DNA): TGTGCCAGCAGCTTGCGACACCATAACACTGAAGCTTTCTTT. Translating it yields CASSLRHHNTEAFF.

This clonotype was recorded at least ten times. The chain recombines TRBV11-2 with TRBJ2-5; D is ambiguous. This CDR3 has 14 amino acids. Germline V gene data show CDR1 as SGHAT and CDR2 as FQNNGV. V lost 3 bases and J lost 1, with 9 bases in between. The DNA of the CDR3 is TGTGCCAGCAGCTTTGGGCACAGCCAAGAGACCCAGTACTTC. Protein product: CASSFGHSQETQYF.

This sequence joins TRBV27 and TRBJ1-1, with D tentatively TRBD1 (5 bases). The CDR3 sequence is 13 residues long. Germline lookup yields CDR1 MNHEY and CDR2 SMNVEV (reference sequence). Trimming removed 6 bases from V and 6 bases from J, with 14 bases in between. The CDR3 region has the DNA TGTGCCAGCAGGAGTGCAGGGATCGCTGAAGCTTTCTTT. This gives the protein CASRSAGIAEAFF.

The sample holds many counts of this clonotype. This rearrangement joins TRBV11-2 to TRBJ2-2; 13 positions agree with TRBD2. This CDR3 contains 16 residues. V lost 5 bases, J lost 9 bases, and 9 bases stayed unmatched. Germline V gene sequence: CDR1 SGHAT, CDR2 FQNNGV. CDR3 DNA: TGTGCCAGCAGCATTGGACTAGCGGGAGAATCTAGGGAGCTGTTTTTT. Translation: CASSIGLAGESRELFF.

There are many counts of this clonotype. The rearrangement joins TRBV3-1 to TRBJ2-7; TRBD1 might be the D (5 bases). V lost 4 bases and J 6 bases, leaving 22 bases between the germline ends. The CDR3 contains 16 residues. Per germline, CDR1 LGHDT and CDR2 YNNKEL (reference sequence). The CDR3: CASSLQMSQGRGEQYF. Written as DNA, the CDR3 is TGTGCCAGCAGCCTTCAGATGTCGCAGGGTCGCGGCGAGCAGTACTTC.

V gene TRBV28 combines with J gene TRBJ1-6, with TRBD1 as a possible D gene (5 bases). This CDR3 has 14 residues. CDR1 MDHEN and CDR2 SYDVKM come from the germline V gene. Trimming pared 10 bases from V and 7 bases from J, leaving 17 bases between. The CDR3 bases are TGTGCCACCGTCCGGGGGTTGAAGAATTCACCCCTCCACTTT. Its translation: CATVRGLKNSPLHF.

This clonotype has a single count. A read error may explain this, as a much larger clone is one base away. The chain couples TRBV27 to TRBJ2-3, with D uncertain. Trimming removed 5 bases at V and 6 bases at J, with 12 bases between. Germline CDR1 and CDR2: MNHEY and SMNVEV (reference sequence). The CDR3 covers 13 residues. CDR3 nucleotide sequence: TGTGCCAGCAGTCCAAACCGACTGGATACGCAGTATTTT. Its protein is CASSPNRLDTQYF.

This clonotype showed up many times. The gene calls are TRBV11-2 and TRBJ1-2, with 9 bases matching TRBD1. The junction had 7 bases not matched to a gene; V was cut back by 5 bases and J by 6 bases. The length of the CDR3 is 14 residues. Germline V gene sequence: CDR1 SGHAT, CDR2 FQNNGV. The CDR3 loop reads CASSLVGQGNGYTF. Here the CDR3 DNA reads TGTGCCAGCAGCCTAGTCGGACAGGGGAATGGCTACACCTTC. The entire variable domain, with the rest obtained from reference TRBV11-2 and TRBJ1-2, is as follows: EAGVAQSPRYKIIEKRQSVAFWCNPISGHATLYWYQQILGQGPKLLIQFQNNGVVDDSQLPKDRFSAERLKGVDSTLKIQPAKLEDSAVYLCASSLVGQGNGYTFGSGTRLTVV.

This clonotype came up a few times. This chain connects TRBV19 to TRBJ1-1; unclear D gene. Trimming removed 7 bases from V and 1 base from J, with 10 bases in between. Germline CDR1 and CDR2: LNHDA and SQIVND (reference sequence). The CDR3 covers 13 residues. The CDR3 region is CASMDQPNTEAFF. DNA of the CDR3: TGTGCCAGTATGGATCAACCGAACACTGAAGCTTTCTTT.

In this sample, this clonotype turned up many times. The chain uses TRBV20-1 and TRBJ2-3; 10 nucleotides match TRBD2. J lost 3 bases, V lost 2 bases, and 5 bases had no gene match. The germline CDR1 and CDR2 sequences are DFQATT and SNEGSKA (reference sequence). CDR3 size: 15 residues. CDR3 amino acids: CSARTLAGVTDTQYF. CDR3 in DNA: TGCAGTGCTAGAACGCTAGCGGGAGTAACAGATACGCAGTATTTT.

This clonotype was counted a few times. This chain connects TRBV20-1 to TRBJ2-7; 10 bases agree with TRBD1. The germline V gene encodes CDR1 DFQATT and CDR2 SNEGSKA (reference sequence). After removal of 3 bases from V and 4 bases from J, the junction contained 9 bases not matched to a gene. CDR3 length: 15 residues. The CDR3 bases are TGCAGTGCTAGGGATTGGACAGGGGGATATTACGAGCAGTACTTC. Protein: CSARDWTGGYYEQYF.

This clonotype was seen repeatedly, ten times or more. The J gene is TRBJ2-3, the V gene TRBV3-1; D not certain. The CDR3 is 15 residues long. Trimming left V 1 base short and J 0 bases short, with 8 bases between. The V gene's germline CDR1 is LGHDT and CDR2 YNNKEL (reference sequence). The CDR3 bases are TGTGCCAGCAGCCAAGGTGGCAGGAGCACAGATACGCAGTATTTT. This encodes CASSQGGRSTDTQYF.

This clonotype was recorded many times. The chain carries TRBV6-5 and TRBJ2-7; no reliable D call. This CDR3 has 12 residues. Trimming left V 2 bases short and J 4 bases short, with 6 bases between. CDR1 and CDR2 from the germline V gene are MNHEY and SVGAGI. In nucleotides, the CDR3 is TGTGCCAGCAGTTACGTCGGGTACGAGCAGTACTTC. Amino acid sequence: CASSYVGYEQYF.